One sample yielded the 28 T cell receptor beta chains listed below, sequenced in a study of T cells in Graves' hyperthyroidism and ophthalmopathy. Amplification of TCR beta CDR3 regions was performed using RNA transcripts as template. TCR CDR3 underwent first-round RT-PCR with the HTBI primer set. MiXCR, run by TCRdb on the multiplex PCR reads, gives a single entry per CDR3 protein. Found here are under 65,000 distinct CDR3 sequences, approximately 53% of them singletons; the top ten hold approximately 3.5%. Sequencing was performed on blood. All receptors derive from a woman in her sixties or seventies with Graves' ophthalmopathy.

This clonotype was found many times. CDR3 coding DNA: TGTGCCAGTAGTCCTCGACAGGGCTCCTACGAGCAGTACTTC. Translation: CASSPRQGSYEQYF. The genes are TRBV19 and TRBJ2-7; TRBD1 matches 7 bases. Germline values: CDR1 LNHDA, CDR2 SQIVND (reference sequence). This CDR3 region has 14 residues. The ends lost 5 bases at V and 0 bases at J; junction bases unmatched: 4.

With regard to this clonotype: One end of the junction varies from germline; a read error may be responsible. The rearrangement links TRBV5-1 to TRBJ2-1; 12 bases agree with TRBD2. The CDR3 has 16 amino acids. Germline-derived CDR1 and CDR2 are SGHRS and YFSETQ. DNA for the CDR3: TGTGCCAGCAGCCAGGCCGGGACTAGCGGGCCCAATGAGCAGTTCTTC. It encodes CASSQAGTSGPNEQFF.

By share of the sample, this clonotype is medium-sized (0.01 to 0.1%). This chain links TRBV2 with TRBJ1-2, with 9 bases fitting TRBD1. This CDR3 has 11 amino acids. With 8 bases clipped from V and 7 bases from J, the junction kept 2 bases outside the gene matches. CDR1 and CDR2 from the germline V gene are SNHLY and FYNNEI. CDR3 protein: CASGDRVGYTF. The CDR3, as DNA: TGTGCCAGCGGGGACAGGGTTGGCTACACCTTC.

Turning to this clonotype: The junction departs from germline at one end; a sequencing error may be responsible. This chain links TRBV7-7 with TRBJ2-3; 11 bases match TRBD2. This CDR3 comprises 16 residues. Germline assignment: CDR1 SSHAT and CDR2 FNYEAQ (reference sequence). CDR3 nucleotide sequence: TGTGCCAGCAGCTTAGTCCTAGCGGGGGGCACAGATACGCAGTATTTC. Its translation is CASSLVLAGGTDTQYF.

The CDR3 bases are TGCAGCACCTCTAACACTGAAGCTTTCTTT. The encoded protein is CSTSNTEAFF. V gene TRBV29-1 combines with J gene TRBJ1-1; D not resolved. Germline V gives CDR1 SQVTM, CDR2 ANQGSEA. Deletions cut 8 bases from V and 2 bases from J, with 6 bases between. The CDR3 covers 10 residues. The complete variable domain, with remaining parts taken from reference TRBV29-1 and TRBJ1-1, reads SAVISQKPSRDICQRGTSLTIQCQVDSQVTMMFWYRQQPGQSLTLIATANQGSEATYESGFVIDKFPISRPNLTFSTLTVSNMSPEDSSIYLCSTSNTEAFFGQGTRLTVV.

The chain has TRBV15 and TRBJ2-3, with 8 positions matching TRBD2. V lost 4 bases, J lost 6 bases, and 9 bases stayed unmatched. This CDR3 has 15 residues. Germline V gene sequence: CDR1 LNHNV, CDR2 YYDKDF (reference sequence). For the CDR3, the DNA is TGTGCCACCAGCATAACCAGCGGGGGTCGCGATACGCAGTATTTT. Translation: CATSITSGGRDTQYF.

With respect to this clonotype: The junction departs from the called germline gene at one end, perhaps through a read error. CDR3 in DNA: TGTGCCAGCAGGGGGACAGGGGGCTACGAGCAGTATTTC. Translated, it gives CASRGTGGYEQYF. The gene calls are TRBV2 and TRBJ2-7, with TRBD1 identical over 12 bases. The CDR3 covers 13 residues. Germline CDR1 reads SNHLY; CDR2 reads FYNNEI.

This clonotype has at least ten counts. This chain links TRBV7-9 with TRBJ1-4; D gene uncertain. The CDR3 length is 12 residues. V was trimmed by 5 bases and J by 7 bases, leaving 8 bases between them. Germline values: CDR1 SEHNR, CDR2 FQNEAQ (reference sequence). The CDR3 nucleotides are TGTGCCAGCAGCCTCGGGAGTGAAAAACTGTTTTTT. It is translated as CASSLGSEKLFF.

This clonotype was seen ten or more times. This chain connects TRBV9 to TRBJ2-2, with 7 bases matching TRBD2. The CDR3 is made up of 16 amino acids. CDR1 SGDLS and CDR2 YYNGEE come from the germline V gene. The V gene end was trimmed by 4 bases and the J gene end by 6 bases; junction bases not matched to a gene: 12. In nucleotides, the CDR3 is TGTGCCAGCAGCCCCATCACGAGCGGGAAGTCCGGGGAGCTGTTTTTT. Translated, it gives CASSPITSGKSGELFF.

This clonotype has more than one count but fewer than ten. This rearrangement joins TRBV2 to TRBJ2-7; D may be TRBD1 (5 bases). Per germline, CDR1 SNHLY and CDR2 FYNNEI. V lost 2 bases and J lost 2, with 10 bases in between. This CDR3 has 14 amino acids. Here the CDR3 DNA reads TGTGCCAGCAGTGAAAGGACACCCGCCTACGAGCAGTACTTC. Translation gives CASSERTPAYEQYF. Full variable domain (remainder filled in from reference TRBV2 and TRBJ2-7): EPEVTQTPSHQVTQMGQEVILRCVPISNHLYFYWYRQILGQKVEFLVSFYNNEISEKSEIFDDQFSVERPDGSNFTLKIRSTKLEDSAMYFCASSERTPAYEQYFGPGTRLTVT.

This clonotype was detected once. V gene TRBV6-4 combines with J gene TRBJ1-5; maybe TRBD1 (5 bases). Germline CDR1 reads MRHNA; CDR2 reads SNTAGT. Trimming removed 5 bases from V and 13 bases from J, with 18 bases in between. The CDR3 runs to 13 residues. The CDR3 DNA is TGTGCCAGCAGTCACCGGGACTTTAGCAATCAGCATTTT. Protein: CASSHRDFSNQHF.

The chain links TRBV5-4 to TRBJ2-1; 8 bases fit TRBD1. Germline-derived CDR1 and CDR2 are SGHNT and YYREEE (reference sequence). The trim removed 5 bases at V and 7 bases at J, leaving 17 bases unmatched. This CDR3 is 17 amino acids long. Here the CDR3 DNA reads TGTGCCAGCAGTTCCCAGGGGGCCAATTATATCCTGAATGAGCAGTTCTTC. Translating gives CASSSQGANYILNEQFF.

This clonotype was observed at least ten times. The CDR3 loop reads CASSFVGGGNTEAFF. In DNA form, the CDR3 reads TGCGCCAGCAGCTTTGTTGGGGGAGGGAACACTGAAGCTTTCTTT. This chain uses TRBV5-1 with TRBJ1-1; tentatively, D is TRBD1 (5 bases). V shed 2 bases and J shed 1 base, with 12 bases lying between them. Germline values: CDR1 SGHRS, CDR2 YFSETQ. The length of the CDR3 is 15 residues. The full variable domain, its missing parts supplied by reference TRBV5-1 and TRBJ1-1, is KAGVTQTPRYLIKTRGQQVTLSCSPISGHRSVSWYQQTPGQGLQFLFEYFSETQRNKGNFPGRFSGRQFSNSRSEMNVSTLELGDSALYLCASSFVGGGNTEAFFGQGTRLTVV.

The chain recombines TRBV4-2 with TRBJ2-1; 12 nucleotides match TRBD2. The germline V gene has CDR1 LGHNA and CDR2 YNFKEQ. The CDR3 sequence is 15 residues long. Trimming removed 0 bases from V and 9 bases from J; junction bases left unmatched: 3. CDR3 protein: CASSQESSGRGEQFF. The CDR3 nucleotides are TGTGCCAGCAGCCAAGAGTCTAGCGGGAGGGGTGAGCAGTTCTTC.

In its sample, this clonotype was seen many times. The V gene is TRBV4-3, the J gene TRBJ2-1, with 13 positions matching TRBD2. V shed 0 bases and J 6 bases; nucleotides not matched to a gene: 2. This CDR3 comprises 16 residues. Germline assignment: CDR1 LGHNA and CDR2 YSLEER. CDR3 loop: CASSQEGLAGVNEQFF. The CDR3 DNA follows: TGCGCCAGCAGCCAAGAAGGACTAGCGGGGGTCAATGAGCAGTTCTTC.

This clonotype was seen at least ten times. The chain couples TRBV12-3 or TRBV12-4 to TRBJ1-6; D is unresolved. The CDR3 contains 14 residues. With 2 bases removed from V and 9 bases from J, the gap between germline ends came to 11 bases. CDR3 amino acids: CASSLSPLGSPLHF. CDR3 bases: TGTGCCAGCAGTTTAAGTCCGCTGGGTTCACCCCTCCACTTT.

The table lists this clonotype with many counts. The CDR3 loop is CASTQGEGGNQPQHF. Here the CDR3 DNA reads TGTGCCAGCACCCAAGGGGAGGGAGGCAATCAGCCCCAGCATTTT. The chain combines TRBV6-1 with TRBJ1-5, with a possible D match to TRBD1 (5 bases). V was cut by 7 bases and J by 2 bases, with 15 bases left in between. The CDR3 has 15 residues. Germline assignment: CDR1 MNHNS and CDR2 SASEGT.

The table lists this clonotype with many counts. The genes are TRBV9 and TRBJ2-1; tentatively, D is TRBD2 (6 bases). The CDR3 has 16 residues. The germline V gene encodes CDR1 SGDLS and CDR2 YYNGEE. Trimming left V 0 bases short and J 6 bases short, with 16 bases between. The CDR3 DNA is TGTGCCAGCAGCGTAGGAATGTCTCGACTAGTCAATGAGCAGTTCTTC. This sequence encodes CASSVGMSRLVNEQFF.

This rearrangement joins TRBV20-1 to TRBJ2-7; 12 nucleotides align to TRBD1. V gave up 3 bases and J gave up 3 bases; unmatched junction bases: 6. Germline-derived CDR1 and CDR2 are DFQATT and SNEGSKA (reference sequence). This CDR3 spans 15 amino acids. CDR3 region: CSASSGTGGFYEQYF. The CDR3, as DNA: TGCAGTGCTAGCTCCGGGACAGGGGGCTTCTACGAGCAGTACTTC.

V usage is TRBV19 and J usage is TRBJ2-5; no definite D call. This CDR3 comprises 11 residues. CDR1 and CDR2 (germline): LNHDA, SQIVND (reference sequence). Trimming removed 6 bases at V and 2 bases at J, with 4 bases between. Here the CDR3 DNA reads TGTGCCAGTAGGTTACAAGAGACCCAGTACTTC. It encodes CASRLQETQYF.

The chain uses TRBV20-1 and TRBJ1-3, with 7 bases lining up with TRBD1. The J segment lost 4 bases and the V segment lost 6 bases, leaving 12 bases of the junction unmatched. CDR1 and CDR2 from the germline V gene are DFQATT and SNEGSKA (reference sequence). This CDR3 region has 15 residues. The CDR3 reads CSANPGTVAGNTIYF. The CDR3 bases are TGCAGTGCCAACCCAGGGACAGTAGCCGGAAACACCATATATTTT.

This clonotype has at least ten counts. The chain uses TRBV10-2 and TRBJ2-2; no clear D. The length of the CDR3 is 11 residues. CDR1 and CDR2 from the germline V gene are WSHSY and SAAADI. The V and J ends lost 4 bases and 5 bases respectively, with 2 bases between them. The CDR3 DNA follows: TGCGCCAGCAGTGTAACCGGGGAGCTGTTTTTT. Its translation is CASSVTGELFF.

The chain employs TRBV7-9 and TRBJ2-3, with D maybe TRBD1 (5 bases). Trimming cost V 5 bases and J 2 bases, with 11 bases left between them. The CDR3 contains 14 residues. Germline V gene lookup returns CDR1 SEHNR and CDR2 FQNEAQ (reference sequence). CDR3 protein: CASSPAGATDTQYF. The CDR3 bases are TGTGCCAGCAGCCCCGCTGGGGCCACAGATACGCAGTATTTT.

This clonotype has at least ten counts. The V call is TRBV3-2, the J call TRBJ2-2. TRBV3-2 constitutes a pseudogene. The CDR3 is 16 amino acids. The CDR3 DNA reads TGTGCCAGCAGCCAATCGCAGGAGAGCGTATCCGGGGAGCTGTTTTTT. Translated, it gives CASSQSQESVSGELFF.

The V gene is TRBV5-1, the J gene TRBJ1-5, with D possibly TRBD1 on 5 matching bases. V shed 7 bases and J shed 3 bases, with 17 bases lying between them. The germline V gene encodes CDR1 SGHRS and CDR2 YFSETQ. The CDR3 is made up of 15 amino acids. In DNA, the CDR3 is TGCGCCAGCCGGCAGGGACTACCATACAATCAGCCCCAGCATTTT. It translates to CASRQGLPYNQPQHF.

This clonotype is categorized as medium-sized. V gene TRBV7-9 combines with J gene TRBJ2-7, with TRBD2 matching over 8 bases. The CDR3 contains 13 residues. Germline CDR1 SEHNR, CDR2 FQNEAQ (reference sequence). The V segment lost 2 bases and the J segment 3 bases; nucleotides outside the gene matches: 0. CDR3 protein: CASSLSGSYEQYF. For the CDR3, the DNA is TGTGCCAGCAGCTTAAGCGGGAGCTACGAGCAGTACTTC.

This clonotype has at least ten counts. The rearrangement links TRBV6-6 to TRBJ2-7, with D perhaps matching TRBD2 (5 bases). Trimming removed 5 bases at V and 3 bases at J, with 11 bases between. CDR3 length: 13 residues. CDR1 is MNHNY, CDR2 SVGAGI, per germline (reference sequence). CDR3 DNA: TGTGCCAGCAGTACTTCCGGGATCTACGAGCAGTACTTC. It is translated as CASSTSGIYEQYF.

CDR3 nucleotides: TGTGCCAGCAGTGAACGGATACGGACACGGTACCAAGAGACCCAGTACTTC. This translates into CASSERIRTRYQETQYF. The chain links TRBV6-1 to TRBJ2-5, with D possibly TRBD1 on 5 matching bases. The germline V gene encodes CDR1 MNHNS and CDR2 SASEGT. V lost 2 bases and J 0 bases, leaving 16 bases between the germline ends. This CDR3 comprises 17 residues.